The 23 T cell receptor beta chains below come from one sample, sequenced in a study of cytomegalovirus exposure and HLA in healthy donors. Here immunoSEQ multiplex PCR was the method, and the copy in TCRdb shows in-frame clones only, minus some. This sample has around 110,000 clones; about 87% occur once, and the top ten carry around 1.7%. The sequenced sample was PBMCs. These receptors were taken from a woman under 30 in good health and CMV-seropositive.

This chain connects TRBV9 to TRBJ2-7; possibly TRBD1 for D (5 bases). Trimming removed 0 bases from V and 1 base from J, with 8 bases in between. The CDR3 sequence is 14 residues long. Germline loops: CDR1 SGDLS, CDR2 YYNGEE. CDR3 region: CASSVATGSYEQYF. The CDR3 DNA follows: TGTGCCAGCAGCGTAGCTACAGGATCCTACGAGCAGTACTTC.

CDR3 nucleotides: TGTGCCAGCAGCGGCCGGGGGGGGAACAATGAGCAGTTCTTC. Translated, it gives CASSGRGGNNEQFF. The genes are TRBV21-1 and TRBJ2-1; the DNA was not used to check the table's D call, TRBD2. TRBV21-1 is a pseudogene. The CDR3 sequence is 14 residues long.

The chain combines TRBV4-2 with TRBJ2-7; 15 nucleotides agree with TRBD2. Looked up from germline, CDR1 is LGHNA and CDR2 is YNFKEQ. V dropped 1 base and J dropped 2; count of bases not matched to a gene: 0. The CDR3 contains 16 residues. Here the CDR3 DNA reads TGTGCCAGCAGCCAAGGGACTAGCGGGGGGGCCTACGAGCAGTACTTC. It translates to CASSQGTSGGAYEQYF.

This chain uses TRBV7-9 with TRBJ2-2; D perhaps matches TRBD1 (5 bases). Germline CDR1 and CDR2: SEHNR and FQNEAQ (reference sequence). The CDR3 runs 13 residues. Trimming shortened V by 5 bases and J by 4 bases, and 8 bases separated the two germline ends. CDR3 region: CASSRQSTGELFF. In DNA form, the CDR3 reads TGTGCCAGCAGCCGACAGTCCACCGGGGAGCTGTTTTTT.

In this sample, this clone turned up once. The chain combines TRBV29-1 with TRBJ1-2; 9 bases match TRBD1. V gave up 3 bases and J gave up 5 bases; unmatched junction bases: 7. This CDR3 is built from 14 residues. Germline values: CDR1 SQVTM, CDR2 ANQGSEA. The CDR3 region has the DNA TGCAGCGTTGACGAGACAGGGGGAGGGTATGGCTACACCTTC. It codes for CSVDETGGGYGYTF.

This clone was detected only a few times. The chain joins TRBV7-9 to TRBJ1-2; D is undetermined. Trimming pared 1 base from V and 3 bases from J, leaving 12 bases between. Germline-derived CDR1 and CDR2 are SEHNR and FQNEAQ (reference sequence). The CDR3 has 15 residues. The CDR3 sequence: CASSLVGLADYGYTF. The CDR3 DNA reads TGTGCCAGCAGCTTAGTAGGATTGGCGGACTATGGCTACACCTTC.

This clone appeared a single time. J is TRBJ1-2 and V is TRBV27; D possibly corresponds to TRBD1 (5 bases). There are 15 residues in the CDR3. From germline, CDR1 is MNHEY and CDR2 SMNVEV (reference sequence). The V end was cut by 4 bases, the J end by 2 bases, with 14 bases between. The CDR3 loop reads CASSSGTMDNYGYTF. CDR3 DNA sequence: TGTGCCAGCAGTTCCGGGACTATGGACAACTATGGCTACACCTTC.

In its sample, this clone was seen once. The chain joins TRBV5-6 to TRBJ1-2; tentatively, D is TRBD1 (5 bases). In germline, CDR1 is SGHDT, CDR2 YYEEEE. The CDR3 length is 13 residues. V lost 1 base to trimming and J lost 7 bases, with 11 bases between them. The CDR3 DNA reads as TGTGCCAGCAGCTTGCGGTCAGGGTTTGGCTACACCTTC. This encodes CASSLRSGFGYTF.

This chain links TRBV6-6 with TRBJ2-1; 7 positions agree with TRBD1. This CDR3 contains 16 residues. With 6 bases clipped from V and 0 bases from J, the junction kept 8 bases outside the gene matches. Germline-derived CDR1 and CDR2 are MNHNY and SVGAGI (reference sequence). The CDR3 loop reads CASSDRVGGSYNEQFF. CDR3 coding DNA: TGTGCCAGCAGCGACAGGGTCGGCGGCTCCTACAATGAGCAGTTCTTC.

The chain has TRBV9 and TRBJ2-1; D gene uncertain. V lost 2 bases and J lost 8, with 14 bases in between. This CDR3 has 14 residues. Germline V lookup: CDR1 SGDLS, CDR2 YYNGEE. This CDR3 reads CASSVRQARYEQFF. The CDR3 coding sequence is TGTGCCAGCAGCGTCCGCCAGGCCCGGTATGAGCAGTTCTTC.

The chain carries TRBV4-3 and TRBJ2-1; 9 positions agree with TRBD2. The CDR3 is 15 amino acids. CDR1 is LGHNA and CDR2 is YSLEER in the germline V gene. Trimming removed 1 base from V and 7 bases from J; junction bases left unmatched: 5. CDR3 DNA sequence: TGCGCCAGCAGCCAAGTCTACCTAGCGGGGAATGAGCAGTTCTTC. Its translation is CASSQVYLAGNEQFF.

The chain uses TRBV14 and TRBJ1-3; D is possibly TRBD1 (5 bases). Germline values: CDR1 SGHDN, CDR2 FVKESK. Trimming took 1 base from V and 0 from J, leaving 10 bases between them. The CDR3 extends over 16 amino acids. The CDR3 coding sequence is TGTGCCAGCAGCCAAGTATGGGGCGTCTCTGGAAACACCATATATTTT. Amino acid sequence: CASSQVWGVSGNTIYF. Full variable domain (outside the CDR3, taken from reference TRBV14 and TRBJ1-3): EAGVTQFPSHSVIEKGQTVTLRCDPISGHDNLYWYRRVMGKEIKFLLHFVKESKQDESGMPNNRFLAERTGGTYSTLKVQPAELEDSGVYFCASSQVWGVSGNTIYFGEGSWLTVV.

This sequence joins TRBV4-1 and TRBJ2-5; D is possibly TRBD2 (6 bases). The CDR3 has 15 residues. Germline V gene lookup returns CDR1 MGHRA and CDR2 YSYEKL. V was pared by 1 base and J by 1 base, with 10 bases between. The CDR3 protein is CASSQVGGSQETQYF. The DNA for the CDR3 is TGCGCCAGCAGCCAAGTAGGAGGGTCCCAAGAGACCCAGTACTTC.

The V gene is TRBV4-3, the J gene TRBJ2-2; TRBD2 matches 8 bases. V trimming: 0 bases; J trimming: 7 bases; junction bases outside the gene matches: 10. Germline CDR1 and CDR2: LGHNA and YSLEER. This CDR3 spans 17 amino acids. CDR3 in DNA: TGCGCCAGCAGCCAAGATCGGGGGGGCCGAGCGGGCGGGGAGCTGTTTTTT. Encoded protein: CASSQDRGGRAGGELFF.

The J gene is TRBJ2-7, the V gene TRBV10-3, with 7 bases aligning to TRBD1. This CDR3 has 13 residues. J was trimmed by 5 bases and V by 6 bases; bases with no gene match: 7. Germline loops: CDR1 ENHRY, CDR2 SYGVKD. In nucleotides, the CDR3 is TGTGCCATCAGACCGACAGGGCCGAACGAGCAGTACTTC. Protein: CAIRPTGPNEQYF.

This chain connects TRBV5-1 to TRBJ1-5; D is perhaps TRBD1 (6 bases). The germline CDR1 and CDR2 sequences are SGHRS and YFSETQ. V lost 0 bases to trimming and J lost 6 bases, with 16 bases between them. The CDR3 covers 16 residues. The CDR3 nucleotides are TGCGCCAGCAGCTTGGATGGTCAGGGGCTCGGTCAGCCCCAGCATTTT. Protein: CASSLDGQGLGQPQHF.

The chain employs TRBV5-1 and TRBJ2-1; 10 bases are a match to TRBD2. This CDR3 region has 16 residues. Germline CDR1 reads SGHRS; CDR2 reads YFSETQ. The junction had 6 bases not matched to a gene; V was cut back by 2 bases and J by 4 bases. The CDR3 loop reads CASSFGGSGGYNEQFF. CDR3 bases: TGCGCCAGCAGCTTTGGCGGTAGCGGGGGGTACAATGAGCAGTTCTTC.

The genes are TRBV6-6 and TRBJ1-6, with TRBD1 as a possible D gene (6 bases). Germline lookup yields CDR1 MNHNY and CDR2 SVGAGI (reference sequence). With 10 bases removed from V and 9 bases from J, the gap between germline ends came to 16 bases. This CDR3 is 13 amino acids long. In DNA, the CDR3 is TGTGCCACCATTCAGGGGTATCGTTCACCCCTCCACTTT. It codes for CATIQGYRSPLHF.

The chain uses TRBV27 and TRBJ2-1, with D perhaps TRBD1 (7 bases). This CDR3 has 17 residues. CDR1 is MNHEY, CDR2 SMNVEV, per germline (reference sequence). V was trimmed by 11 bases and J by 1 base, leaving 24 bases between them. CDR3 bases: TGTGCCTCGTCCCAGGGGGGCCGTCCGTATTCCTACAATGAGCAGTTCTTC. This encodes CASSQGGRPYSYNEQFF.

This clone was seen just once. The CDR3 sequence is CASGQGGTEAFF. For the CDR3, the DNA is TGTGCCAGCGGGCAGGGCGGCACTGAAGCTTTCTTT. The rearrangement links TRBV19 to TRBJ1-1; D may be TRBD1 (5 bases). The CDR3 is 12 amino acids. Germline CDR1 reads LNHDA; CDR2 reads SQIVND (reference sequence). V was clipped by 9 bases and J by 4 bases, with 12 bases between them.

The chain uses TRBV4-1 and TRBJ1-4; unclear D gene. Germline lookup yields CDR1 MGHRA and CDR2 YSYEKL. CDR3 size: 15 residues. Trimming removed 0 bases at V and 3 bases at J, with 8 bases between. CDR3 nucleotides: TGCGCCAGCAGCCAAGACGGGGTGCCTAATGAAAAACTGTTTTTT. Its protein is CASSQDGVPNEKLFF.

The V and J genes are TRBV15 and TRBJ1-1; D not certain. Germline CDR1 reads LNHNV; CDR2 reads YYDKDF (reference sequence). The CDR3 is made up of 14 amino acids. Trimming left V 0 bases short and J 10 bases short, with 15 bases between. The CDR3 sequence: CATSRDRVPRGAFF. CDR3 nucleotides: TGTGCCACCAGCAGAGATAGGGTCCCACGGGGAGCTTTCTTT.

The CDR3 sequence is CASSGTGGRYEQYF. The CDR3 DNA is TGTGCCAGCAGCGGGACAGGGGGTAGGTACGAGCAGTACTTC. J is TRBJ2-7 and V is TRBV27; TRBD1 matches 11 bases. Germline V gene sequence: CDR1 MNHEY, CDR2 SMNVEV (reference sequence). The V segment lost 6 bases and the J segment 4 bases; nucleotides outside the gene matches: 5. There are 14 residues in the CDR3.